This TCR beta chain appears in the sequencing data of a study of blood T cells in healthy people across ages. Primers used in a second PCR of roughly 6 to 11 cycles were a sample-barcoded 5' primer and a J-beta primer mix. TCRdb used MiXCR to reprocess the 5' RACE reads, holding one entry per CDR3 protein. The sample yields nearly 800,000 distinct CDR3 sequences, approximately 60% seen once. Trimming left V 5 bases short and J 7 bases short, with 14 bases between. CDR3 length: 13 residues. The germline CDR1 and CDR2 sequences are SGHDN and FVKESK. Sequencing was performed on blood. This clonotype was obtained from a man in his forties in good health. The gene calls are TRBV14 and TRBJ2-5; D remains unclear. The CDR3 bases are TGTGCCAGCAGCTCGCGGCTCGTCGGGACCCAGTACTTC. Its protein is CASSSRLVGTQYF.